The sequence of this TCR beta chain was determined in a study of regulatory T cells in long-lasting Graves disease. With iRepertoire HTBI primers and Arm-PCR of CDR3 regions, TCR beta libraries were built. Each CDR3 protein is one row after TCRdb ran MiXCR on the multiplex PCR reads. The sample holds about 220,000 distinct CDR3 sequences, around 19% seen once. Trimming pared 4 bases from V and 4 bases from J, leaving 13 bases between. Germline CDR1 reads MGHRA; CDR2 reads YSYEKL. The CDR3 has 14 residues. Time point in this sample: newly diagnosed GD, antithyroid drugs for less than 3 months. Preparation of the TCR library used RNA extracted from PBMCs. Into tubes containing EDTA, approximately 8.9 milliliters of peripheral blood were drawn. This clonotype has more than one count but fewer than ten. The sample also formed part of further work on T cells in Graves' hyperthyroidism and ophthalmopathy. That publication notes: Not enrolled were patients with uncontrolled infection, other autoimmune disease, pregnancy or lactation. A first-round RT-PCR of the TCR CDR3 used the HTBI primer set. Blood samples included most of the expanded thyroid clonotypes exceeding 0.001.

The gene calls are TRBV4-1 and TRBJ2-5; TRBD2 might be the D (5 bases). Sequences were derived from peripheral blood mononuclear cells (PBMCs), sampled at new diagnosis, from a patient treated with antithyroid drugs. This sequence was found in a woman in her 30s with Graves disease. The CDR3 sequence is CASSRDPGGETQYF. CDR3 in DNA: TGCGCCAGCAGCCGCGATCCTGGAGGAGAGACCCAGTACTTC.